This T cell receptor (beta chain) was captured by sequencing in a study of T cell repertoires in cytomegalovirus infection. Findings and caveats of the study: Accumulated public TCR beta family frequency recognized individuals carrying CMV together with the relevant HLA.

Concerning this clonotype itself: Antigen specificity is unknown.

Germline CDR1 is MGHRA and CDR2 is YSYEKL. The germline V and J ends were trimmed by 0 bases and 2 bases, with 14 bases remaining between them. The CDR3 is 17 residues long. TCRdb re-analysed the reads in MiXCR, keeping a single row per CDR3 protein. This table holds some 280,000 distinct CDR3 sequences, roughly an eighth found once. The origin of this receptor is a human donor in good health (CMV status not recorded). Some clones in this sample may be carry-over from other donors' samples. The sample comprised PBMCs. V and J are TRBV4-1 and TRBJ2-1; a weak D match, TRBD1 (6 bases). CDR3 in amino acids: CASSQEGGTSAYNEQFF. The CDR3 DNA sequence: TGCGCCAGCAGCCAAGAAGGGGGAACTTCAGCCTACAATGAGCAGTTCTTC.